A selection of T cell receptor beta chains follows, all from one sample in a study of OX40 agonist ivuxolimab in advanced cancers. TCRdb keeps only in-frame clones here, not all; method: immunoSEQ multiplex PCR. The sample has some 64,000 clones; 88% are singletons. Sequencing used CD4+ or CD8+ T cells sorted from blood, obtained in a trial of the OX40 agonist ivuxolimab. The source is an adult with an advanced solid tumor such as melanoma, head and neck, liver or kidney cancer. Each CDR3 is given with its conserved first and last residue. A D gene is named only where the DNA matches it firmly. Not every row has a clone size; where given, it reads once, few, many or a size class.

v_gene	d_gene	j_gene	abundance	CDR3nt	CDR3aa
TRBV29-1	NA	TRBJ2-7	NA	TGCAGCGTTGGCATTCCGGATGGCGAGCAGTACTTC	CSVGIPDGEQYF
TRBV30	NA	TRBJ1-4	NA	TGTGCCTGGAGTGCCTCCGGACTCCGTAATGAAAAACTGTTTTTT	CAWSASGLRNEKLFF
TRBV5-1	TRBD1	TRBJ2-3	NA	TGCGCCAGCAGCCTGAACAGGGGAGATACGCAGTATTTT	CASSLNRGDTQYF
TRBV5-3	NA	TRBJ2-7	NA	TGTGCCAGAAGCTTGACGGAAACCTACGAGCAGTACTTC	CARSLTETYEQYF
TRBV7-3	NA	TRBJ2-1	NA	TGTGCCAGCAGCTCCAGGGGGGGACTCTCCTACAATGAGCAGTTCTTC	CASSSRGGLSYNEQFF
TRBV9	NA	TRBJ1-1	once	TGTGCCAGCAGCGTAGATACACAGGGTGAAGCTTTCTTT	CASSVDTQGEAFF
TRBV7-9	NA	TRBJ2-3	NA	TGTGCCAGCAGCTTAGAGGGCCGAAGGGATACGCAGTATTTT	CASSLEGRRDTQYF
TRBV29-1	NA	TRBJ1-2	NA	TGCAGCGTTGAATTGGTGGCGGGGACCTATGGCTACACCTTC	CSVELVAGTYGYTF
TRBV5-1	TRBD1	TRBJ2-1	once	TGCGCCAGCAGCTCTACAGGGGGGACCTACAATGAGCAGTTCTTC	CASSSTGGTYNEQFF
TRBV19	TRBD2	TRBJ2-3	few	TGTGCCAGCAGCGCTCAGGGACTAGCGGGAGGGTACACAGATACGCAGTATTTT	CASSAQGLAGGYTDTQYF
TRBV30	NA	TRBJ1-5	once	TGTGCCTGGGGCCAGGGTAATAGCAATCAGCCCCAGCATTTT	CAWGQGNSNQPQHF
TRBV10-2	TRBD1	TRBJ2-7	NA	TGCGCCAGCAGTACACAGGGGATCGGCTACGAGCAGTACTTC	CASSTQGIGYEQYF
TRBV4-1	NA	TRBJ2-7	NA	TGCGCCAGCAGCCAAGATAAGGGTTTGAACGAGCAGTACTTC	CASSQDKGLNEQYF
TRBV7-9	NA	TRBJ2-7	NA	TGTGCCAGCAGCTTAGAGGGGCCGGGAACGCAGTACTTC	CASSLEGPGTQYF
TRBV30	TRBD1	TRBJ2-7	NA	TGTGCCTGGAGGTCTCCGGGACAGGGCCCCTCCTACGAGCAGTACTTC	CAWRSPGQGPSYEQYF
TRBV28	NA	TRBJ1-2	NA	TGTGCCAGTAGTGGAGGACAGCGAGTCTATGGCTACACCTTC	CASSGGQRVYGYTF
TRBV28	TRBD1	TRBJ1-5	NA	TGTGCCAGCAGCCTATGGGCCGGGACAGGGGTCTATCAGCCCCAGCATTTT	CASSLWAGTGVYQPQHF
TRBV7-9	NA	TRBJ1-2	NA	TGTGCCAGCAGCCAGGCCCCTCAGGGTGGAGAAGGGGGCTACACCTTC	CASSQAPQGGEGGYTF
TRBV6-1	NA	TRBJ1-3	NA	TGTGCCAGCATGGTGGGGACTGGAAACACCATATATTTT	CASMVGTGNTIYF
TRBV6-1	NA	TRBJ2-7	NA	TGTGCCAGCAGTGGAGGGGTCGTGGACGAGCAGTACTTC	CASSGGVVDEQYF
TRBV4-2	NA	TRBJ2-2	NA	TGTGCCAGCAGCCAATCGGGTTTCAACACCGGGGAGCTGTTTTTT	CASSQSGFNTGELFF
TRBV29-1	TRBD2	TRBJ2-5	NA	TGCAGCGTTGAAGGCGTTTATACTAGCGGGAGGTTTGAAGAGACCCAGTACTTC	CSVEGVYTSGRFEETQYF
TRBV13	TRBD1	TRBJ1-1	NA	TGTGCCAGCAGAGAATCACAGGGGGCTGCTTTCTTT	CASRESQGAAFF
TRBV6-5	NA	TRBJ2-7	NA	TGTGCCATCAGTGAATCGCGGCAGGGTGACGAGCAGTACTTC	CAISESRQGDEQYF
TRBV5-1	NA	TRBJ2-1	NA	TGCGCCAGCAGCTTGGACAGCGTAAAGCAGTTCTTC	CASSLDSVKQFF
TRBV7-9	TRBD1	TRBJ2-7	NA	TGTGCCAGCACCGGACAGGGCTCCTACGAGCAGTACTTC	CASTGQGSYEQYF
TRBV20-1	NA	TRBJ2-3	NA	TGCAGTGCTTTTAGCGGAAATACGCAGTATTTT	CSAFSGNTQYF
TRBV6-1	TRBD1	TRBJ2-5	NA	TGTGCCAGCCGGGCAGGGGGCCCGGAAGAGACCCAGTACTTC	CASRAGGPEETQYF
TRBV19	NA	TRBJ2-2	NA	TGTGCCAGTAGTCTCGGGCCGAACACCGGGGAGCTGTTTTTT	CASSLGPNTGELFF
TRBV7-9	NA	TRBJ1-2	few	TGTGCCAGCAGCTTATACCCCCGGGGGGTCTATGGCTACACCTTC	CASSLYPRGVYGYTF
TRBV7-2	NA	TRBJ2-7	NA	TGTGCCAGCAGCCTAGTGGCAGGGTCAAGGTCCCACGAGCAGTACTTC	CASSLVAGSRSHEQYF
TRBV19	NA	TRBJ2-6	NA	TGTGCCAGTAGTGGAAGCTTTGGTGGGGCCAACGTCCTGACTTTC	CASSGSFGGANVLTF
TRBV29-1	NA	TRBJ2-2	NA	TGCAGCGCCTTGATATCCGGGATCAACACCGGGGAGCTGTTTTTT	CSALISGINTGELFF
TRBV6-1	NA	TRBJ2-3	NA	TGTGCCAGCAGTTTGAGCCTTTCGGGCACAGATACGCAGTATTTT	CASSLSLSGTDTQYF
TRBV28	TRBD1	TRBJ1-2	NA	TGTGCCAGCGAGGGCCCCGGGACAGCTAACTATGGCTACACCTTC	CASEGPGTANYGYTF
TRBV30	NA	TRBJ2-2	NA	TGTGCCTGGAGTTACAACACCGGGGAGCTGTTTTTT	CAWSYNTGELFF
TRBV28	TRBD2	TRBJ2-7	NA	TGTGCCAGCAAAGCGGGAGGGCACTACGAGCAGTACTTC	CASKAGGHYEQYF
TRBV10-1	TRBD2	TRBJ2-7	NA	TGCGCCAGCTCTAGCGGGGGGCGCGGGGAGCAGTACTTC	CASSSGGRGEQYF
TRBV30	NA	TRBJ1-4	NA	TGTGCCTGGAAAGGGGGGAACGAAAAACTGTTTTTT	CAWKGGNEKLFF
TRBV5-1	NA	TRBJ2-7	NA	TGCGCCAGCAGCTTGGCGTCGGGGGTCGACGAGCAGTACTTC	CASSLASGVDEQYF
TRBV4-1	NA	TRBJ1-4	NA	TGCGCCAGCGGCCAAGATCCCTGGGAAAAACTGTTTTTT	CASGQDPWEKLFF
TRBV11-1	TRBD1	TRBJ2-1	NA	TGTGCCAGCAGCACCTGGACAGGCGATGAGCAGTTCTTC	CASSTWTGDEQFF
TRBV11-2	TRBD1	TRBJ2-1	NA	TGTGCCAGCACCCCCGGGACAGGGGGCAACAATGAGCAGTTCTTC	CASTPGTGGNNEQFF
TRBV9	TRBD2	TRBJ2-3	NA	TGTGCCAGCAGCGGAGCCCGCGGGAGGGGGGATACGCAGTATTTT	CASSGARGRGDTQYF
TRBV10-1	NA	TRBJ2-1	NA	TGCGCCAGCAGTCCCTTCCGGGGCCCCTACAATGAGCAGTTCTTC	CASSPFRGPYNEQFF
TRBV4-1	TRBD1	TRBJ2-1	NA	TGCGCCAGCAGCCAGGAACCGGGACAGGGGGTTATTGAGCAGTTCTTC	CASSQEPGQGVIEQFF
TRBV19	TRBD2	TRBJ2-1	NA	TGTGCCAGTAGTATAGATTTACGGGGACTAGCGGGAGTTATCCTCAATGAGCAGTTCTTC	CASSIDLRGLAGVILNEQFF
TRBV21-1	NA	TRBJ2-4	NA	TGTGCCAGCAGCAAAGTCTACAGCCCGGGGCGGAGGGAAGTTATAGCCAAAAACATTCAGTACTTC	CASSKVYSPGRREVIAKNIQYF
TRBV27	NA	TRBJ2-7	NA	TGTGCCAGCAGTTTCTTGGACAGACTGCCCTACGAGCAGTACTTC	CASSFLDRLPYEQYF
TRBV28	NA	TRBJ2-7	NA	TGTGCCAGCAGGCTTGATCCCTTTGCGCATTGCAACTTC	CASRLDPFAHCNF
TRBV2	NA	TRBJ2-1	few	TGTGCCAGCAGTGGGTTCCGGGACTCGTGGCAGTTCTTC	CASSGFRDSWQFF